This T cell receptor beta chain comes out of a study of Ad26.COV2.S vaccination and SARS-CoV-2 variants. About the research overall: Donor allocation was to the COV1001 Ad26.COV2.S trial arm.

The sample's treatment: over 15 received Ad26.COV2.S at low or high dose, single or two shots; about 5 received placebo; per-sample allocation not given. Day 63 following the first vaccine or placebo injection was when the samples were taken. As regards this clone: Antigen: not known.

Measured with immunoSEQ multiplex PCR; TCRdb has only the in-frame clones, and not every one. The data contain almost 400,000 clones, 89% of them singletons. Points from the study as a whole: Total T cell responses may have been underestimated by the TCR breadth and depth analyses.

The CDR3 runs to 14 residues. Per the germline V gene, CDR1 is SEHNR and CDR2 is FQNEAQ (reference sequence). The V and J ends lost 1 base and 2 bases respectively, with 9 bases between them. The genes are TRBV7-9 and TRBJ2-7; D may be TRBD1 or TRBD2 (5 bases each). The specimen comprised peripheral blood, sampled in a trial of Ad26.COV2.S vaccine versus placebo. The origin of this receptor is a person aged 18-60 years who received the Ad26.COV2.S COVID-19 vaccine or a placebo. CDR3 sequence reads: CASSLEGPTYEQYF. The CDR3 nucleotides read TGTGCCAGCAGCTTAGAGGGACCTACCTACGAGCAGTACTTC.